A single sample is the source of the 18 T cell receptor beta chains below, sequenced in a study of response to subunit inactivated influenza vaccine. From the RT-PCR reads, TCRdb called clonotypes with MiXCR, one entry per CDR3 protein. The sample shows over 450,000 distinct CDR3 sequences, roughly 13% of them seen only once. The source material was PBMCs from blood, sampled more than 35 days after vaccination. Receptors originate from a man aged 45-60 years who received an inactivated influenza vaccine.

This clonotype appeared many times. The V gene is TRBV2, the J gene TRBJ2-7; 9 nucleotides match TRBD1. CDR3 size: 14 residues. The germline gives CDR1 SNHLY, CDR2 FYNNEI. V dropped 5 bases and J dropped 7; count of bases not matched to a gene: 9. DNA for the CDR3: TGTGCCAGCAGTCCGGGACAGGGACTCCTTGAGCAGTACTTC. Translated, it gives CASSPGQGLLEQYF.

The genes are TRBV21-1 and TRBJ2-3; TRBD2, the table's D call, lacks a check against the DNA. TRBV21-1 is described as a pseudogene. This CDR3 has 19 amino acids. The CDR3 DNA is TGTGCCAGCAGCCTCGGGAGGGCAGGGCAGCGTAGCAGCACAGATACGCAGTATTTT. Residues: CASSLGRAGQRSSTDTQYF.

This clonotype was detected ten times or more. The chain joins TRBV6-1 to TRBJ2-7; D might be TRBD1 or TRBD2, each matching 5 bases. Looked up from germline, CDR1 is MNHNS and CDR2 is SASEGT. The CDR3 loop spans 13 amino acids. V was shortened by 8 bases and J by 4 bases, with 15 bases between the two germline ends. CDR3 bases: TGTGCCAGCCGCCCCGGGGCCCGGTACGAGCAGTACTTC. Protein product: CASRPGARYEQYF.

The J gene is TRBJ2-1, the V gene TRBV12-3 or TRBV12-4; 8 bases align to TRBD1. V shed 6 bases, J shed 0 bases, and the junction held 4 bases outside the gene matches. This CDR3 contains 15 residues. CDR3 region: CASRNGQGSYNEQFF. For the CDR3, the DNA is TGTGCCAGCAGGAATGGACAGGGCTCCTACAATGAGCAGTTCTTC.

This clonotype was counted between two and nine times. V and J are TRBV4-2 and TRBJ2-7; 11 nucleotides match TRBD1. CDR1 and CDR2 from the germline V gene are LGHNA and YNFKEQ. V trimming: 5 bases; J trimming: 6 bases; junction bases outside the gene matches: 9. The CDR3 is 15 residues long. CDR3 region: CASSGRTGGYLEQYF. CDR3 nucleotide sequence: TGTGCCAGCAGCGGACGGACAGGGGGCTATCTCGAGCAGTACTTC.

This clonotype appeared a few times. The chain carries TRBV19 and TRBJ2-3; no reliable D call. In germline, CDR1 is LNHDA, CDR2 SQIVND (reference sequence). There are 13 residues in the CDR3. The V end lost 9 bases, the J end lost 0 bases, and 10 bases lay between the germline ends. Here the CDR3 DNA reads TGTGCCAGCGCTTCGAGAAGCACAGATACGCAGTATTTT. Its translation: CASASRSTDTQYF.

The genes are TRBV18 and TRBJ1-2; no clear D. V lost 1 base to trimming and J lost 3 bases, with 9 bases between them. The CDR3 runs to 14 residues. Germline V gives CDR1 KGHSH, CDR2 LQKENI. The CDR3 DNA sequence: TGTGCCAGCTCACCACAGGGAGCTGACTATGGCTACACCTTC. This encodes CASSPQGADYGYTF. The whole variable domain, filled in from reference TRBV18 and TRBJ1-2, reads NAGVMQNPRHLVRRRGQEARLRCSPMKGHSHVYWYRQLPEEGLKFMVYLQKENIIDESGMPKERFSAEFPKEGPSILRIQQVVRGDSAAYFCASSPQGADYGYTFGSGTRLTVV.

The chain has TRBV20-1 and TRBJ2-7; 7 bases match TRBD2. Germline assignment: CDR1 DFQATT and CDR2 SNEGSKA (reference sequence). The V and J ends lost 0 bases and 4 bases, in that order; junction bases with no gene match: 9. This CDR3 comprises 15 residues. The CDR3 here is CSARDLSGGFYEQYF. CDR3 nucleotide sequence: TGCAGTGCTAGAGATTTATCCGGGGGGTTTTACGAGCAGTACTTC.

This clonotype appeared many times. The chain links TRBV7-3 to TRBJ2-7; D is ambiguous. V was clipped by 2 bases and J by 1 base, with 6 bases between them. This CDR3 spans 13 amino acids. Per the germline V gene, CDR1 is SGHTA and CDR2 is FQGTGA. The CDR3 sequence is CASSLENSYEQYF. The CDR3 nucleotides are TGTGCCAGCAGCTTAGAGAATTCCTACGAGCAGTACTTC.

Many counts were recorded for this clonotype. This chain links TRBV4-2 with TRBJ2-3, with TRBD2 as a possible D gene (6 bases). V was shortened by 2 bases and J by 0 bases, with 9 bases between the two germline ends. Germline-derived CDR1 and CDR2 are LGHNA and YNFKEQ. The CDR3 runs 15 residues. The CDR3 nucleotides are TGTGCCAGCAGCCAATTCGGACTAAGCACAGATACGCAGTATTTT. Its translation is CASSQFGLSTDTQYF.

This clonotype appeared a few times. The genes are TRBV28 and TRBJ1-1; D is perhaps TRBD1 (6 bases). This CDR3 has 13 amino acids. From germline, CDR1 is MDHEN and CDR2 SYDVKM. V was pared by 7 bases and J by 6 bases, with 15 bases between. Here the CDR3 DNA reads TGTGCCAGCAACCGCGGGGGGGGCCCTGAAGCTTTCTTT. Translated, it gives CASNRGGGPEAFF.

At least ten counts were recorded for this clonotype. This chain connects TRBV5-6 to TRBJ2-7, with a weak D call TRBD1 (5 bases). The CDR3 sequence is 13 residues long. Looked up from germline, CDR1 is SGHDT and CDR2 is YYEEEE. Trimming pared 3 bases from V and 2 bases from J, leaving 9 bases between. CDR3 bases: TGTGCCAGCAGCTCAACGACAGCCTACGAGCAGTACTTC. Translation gives CASSSTTAYEQYF.

This clonotype was recorded at least ten times. The genes are TRBV29-1 and TRBJ2-2, with D perhaps TRBD1 (5 bases). Germline values: CDR1 SQVTM, CDR2 ANQGSEA. This CDR3 region has 15 residues. V lost 4 bases and J 1 base, leaving 13 bases between the germline ends. CDR3 bases: TGCAGCGTTGGACTCAGACAGAGGAACACCGGGGAGCTGTTTTTT. This encodes CSVGLRQRNTGELFF.

The chain couples TRBV27 to TRBJ2-1, with 8 positions matching TRBD1. The CDR3 runs to 15 residues. Germline lookup yields CDR1 MNHEY and CDR2 SMNVEV (reference sequence). V lost 8 bases and J lost 7; bases outside the gene matches: 13. CDR3: CASLGFGTGSNEQFF. The CDR3 bases are TGTGCCAGCTTAGGTTTTGGGACAGGTTCTAATGAGCAGTTCTTC.

This sequence joins TRBV5-1 and TRBJ2-1, with 7 positions matching TRBD2. V lost 0 bases, J lost 0 bases, and 3 bases stayed unmatched. CDR1 is SGHRS, CDR2 YFSETQ, per germline. The CDR3 runs to 16 residues. The CDR3 region is CASSLEAGTSYNEQFF. As DNA, the CDR3 is TGCGCCAGCAGCTTGGAAGCGGGAACCTCCTACAATGAGCAGTTCTTC.

This clonotype has just a few counts. The chain has TRBV12-3 or TRBV12-4 and TRBJ2-1, with 7 positions matching TRBD2. Trimming took 3 bases from V and 1 from J; bases not matched to a gene: 6. The CDR3 extends over 16 amino acids. Here the CDR3 reads CASSFGREPSYNEQFF. The CDR3 DNA is TGTGCCAGCAGTTTCGGGCGGGAGCCTTCCTACAATGAGCAGTTCTTC.

In its sample, this clonotype was seen a few times. This rearrangement joins TRBV20-1 to TRBJ1-6, with D perhaps matching TRBD1 (5 bases). This CDR3 has 14 amino acids. From germline, CDR1 is DFQATT and CDR2 SNEGSKA (reference sequence). V dropped 1 base and J dropped 4 bases, with 8 bases sitting between them. As DNA, the CDR3 is TGCAGTGCTAGAGGCCGGGGGTATAATTCACCCCTCCACTTT. It specifies CSARGRGYNSPLHF.

This clonotype was seen more than once but under ten times. The genes are TRBV5-1 and TRBJ1-2, with TRBD1 as a possible D gene (5 bases). Germline assignment: CDR1 SGHRS and CDR2 YFSETQ. The ends were cut back, 4 bases at V and 3 bases at J, with 22 bases in the middle. CDR3 length: 17 amino acids. CDR3 amino acids: CASSPTPQGARDYGYTF. The DNA of the CDR3 is TGCGCCAGCAGCCCTACCCCTCAAGGGGCCCGGGACTATGGCTACACCTTC. The full variable domain, its missing parts supplied by reference TRBV5-1 and TRBJ1-2, is KAGVTQTPRYLIKTRGQQVTLSCSPISGHRSVSWYQQTPGQGLQFLFEYFSETQRNKGNFPGRFSGRQFSNSRSEMNVSTLELGDSALYLCASSPTPQGARDYGYTFGSGTRLTVV.